A single sample gave rise to the 30 T cell receptor beta chains below, sequenced in a study of T cell responses to AZD1222 COVID-19 vaccine. Profiled with immunoSEQ multiplex PCR; TCRdb holds only in-frame clones, not every one. The sample carries over 85,000 clones, approximately 88% recorded once. The specimen was peripheral blood, collected on day 0 of AZD1222 vaccination. The receptors derive from an adult in good health.

The V and J genes are TRBV13 and TRBJ1-6; D is ambiguous. Germline CDR1 is PRHDT and CDR2 is FYEKMQ (reference sequence). V lost 5 bases to trimming and J lost 5 bases, with 7 bases between them. The CDR3 spans 13 residues. CDR3: CASSRLDNSPLHF. CDR3 sequence (DNA): TGTGCCAGCAGCCGGCTCGATAATTCACCCCTCCACTTT.

In its sample, this clone was seen a few times. The genes are TRBV7-6 and TRBJ2-5; possible D gene TRBD2, 6 bases. Germline values: CDR1 SGHVS, CDR2 FNYEAQ. This CDR3 is built from 16 residues. Trimming pared 0 bases from V and 0 bases from J, leaving 11 bases between. In DNA, the CDR3 is TGTGCCAGCAGCTTAGCCCGGGGGTGGTACCAAGAGACCCAGTACTTC. Translation gives CASSLARGWYQETQYF.

The chain employs TRBV7-2 and TRBJ1-2; the match to TRBD1 covers 11 bases. Germline V gene data show CDR1 as SGHTA and CDR2 as FQGNSA. The CDR3 length is 15 residues. V shed 5 bases and J 5 bases; nucleotides not matched to a gene: 7. The CDR3 nucleotides are TGTGCCAGCAGCGCTCGGACAGGGGGCCCTTATGGCTACACCTTC. This gives the protein CASSARTGGPYGYTF.

The chain is built from TRBV7-9 and TRBJ1-3; possible D gene TRBD1, 6 bases. CDR3 length: 14 residues. Trimming cost V 3 bases and J 2 bases, with 8 bases left between them. Germline V gene data show CDR1 as SEHNR and CDR2 as FQNEAQ (reference sequence). CDR3 bases: TGTGCCAGCAGCTTTAGGGACACTGGAAACACCATATATTTT. Its translation: CASSFRDTGNTIYF. The full variable domain, its missing parts supplied by reference TRBV7-9 and TRBJ1-3, is DTGVSQNPRHKITKRGQNVTFRCDPISEHNRLYWYRQTLGQGPEFLTYFQNEAQLEKSRLLSDRFSAERPKGSFSTLEIQRTEQGDSAMYLCASSFRDTGNTIYFGEGSWLTVV.

This chain links TRBV7-9 with TRBJ2-6; D possibly corresponds to TRBD1 (6 bases). The CDR3 loop spans 17 amino acids. V lost 3 bases, J lost 2 bases, and 14 bases lay in between. Germline-derived CDR1 and CDR2 are SEHNR and FQNEAQ (reference sequence). In DNA form, the CDR3 reads TGTGCCAGCAGCTTTAGGACAGCACGGGCTGGGGCCAACGTCCTGACTTTC. This sequence encodes CASSFRTARAGANVLTF.

J is TRBJ1-4 and V is TRBV21-1. TRBV21-1 is termed a pseudogene. The CDR3 has 20 amino acids. The CDR3 protein is CASSKNSLLRRTAAPGGLFF. The CDR3 region has the DNA TGTGCCAGCAGCAAAAATAGTTTGCTGAGGCGGACTGCAGCCCCCGGAGGGCTGTTTTTT.

The chain links TRBV9 to TRBJ2-7, with 7 bases matching TRBD1. Germline assignment: CDR1 SGDLS and CDR2 YYNGEE. V trimming: 0 bases; J trimming: 3 bases; junction bases outside the gene matches: 0. This CDR3 contains 13 residues. CDR3 DNA sequence: TGTGCCAGCAGCGTAGGGGACAGCTACGAGCAGTACTTC. Residues: CASSVGDSYEQYF.

V gene TRBV7-2 combines with J gene TRBJ2-3; D is tentatively TRBD1 or TRBD2 (5 bases each). Deletions cut 2 bases from V and 8 bases from J, with 14 bases between. CDR1 SGHTA and CDR2 FQGNSA come from the germline V gene. The length of the CDR3 is 14 residues. The CDR3 here is CASSLTRGAVTQYF. The CDR3 nucleotides read TGTGCCAGCAGCTTAACGAGGGGCGCAGTTACGCAGTATTTT.

As DNA, the CDR3 is TGTGCCACCAGTGATCCTCGCGGACAGGGGGCTTTCAATGAGCAGTTCTTC. The encoded protein is CATSDPRGQGAFNEQFF. V gene TRBV24-1 combines with J gene TRBJ2-1, with TRBD1 identical over 11 bases. The CDR3 consists of 17 residues. The junction had 9 bases not matched to a gene; V was cut back by 3 bases and J by 6 bases. Germline V gene sequence: CDR1 KGHDR, CDR2 SFDVKD.

The V gene is TRBV5-4, the J gene TRBJ2-7, with D maybe TRBD1 (5 bases). The germline V and J ends were trimmed by 0 bases and 4 bases, with 14 bases remaining between them. Germline V gene data show CDR1 as SGHNT and CDR2 as YYREEE (reference sequence). The CDR3 has 15 amino acids. The CDR3 loop reads CASSLGTGVNYEQYF. The CDR3 DNA follows: TGTGCCAGCAGCTTGGGAACAGGCGTCAATTACGAGCAGTACTTC. Full variable domain (missing parts from reference TRBV5-4 and TRBJ2-7): ETGVTQSPTHLIKTRGQQVTLRCSSQSGHNTVSWYQQALGQGPQFIFQYYREEENGRGNFPPRFSGLQFPNYSSELNVNALELDDSALYLCASSLGTGVNYEQYFGPGTRLTVT.

The table lists this clone with a few counts. CDR3: CASRTGAGEQFF. The CDR3 DNA follows: TGTGCCAGCAGGACAGGGGCCGGTGAGCAGTTCTTC. The chain has TRBV12-3 or TRBV12-4 and TRBJ2-1; TRBD1 agrees at 8 bases. CDR3 size: 12 residues. The V gene end was trimmed by 6 bases and the J gene end by 9 bases; junction bases not matched to a gene: 4.

This clone appeared once. The J gene is TRBJ1-2, the V gene TRBV4-3, with D maybe TRBD1 (6 bases). V was trimmed by 1 base and J by 5 bases, leaving 11 bases between them. Germline assignment: CDR1 LGHNA and CDR2 YSLEER. The CDR3 totals 14 residues. In nucleotides, the CDR3 is TGCGCCAGCAGCCAAGGGACAGAGGAATATGGCTACACCTTC. It encodes CASSQGTEEYGYTF.

The chain combines TRBV15 with TRBJ1-4; D uncertain. Trimming left V 0 bases short and J 3 bases short, with 2 bases between. The CDR3 spans 13 residues. Looked up from germline, CDR1 is LNHNV and CDR2 is YYDKDF (reference sequence). The CDR3 sequence: CATSRDPNEKLFF. CDR3 in DNA: TGTGCCACCAGCAGAGATCCTAATGAAAAACTGTTTTTT.

The chain combines TRBV3-1 (or the pseudogene TRBV3-2) with TRBJ1-4; no clear D. Per germline, CDR1 LGHDT and CDR2 YNNKEL (reference sequence). The ends were cut back, 4 bases at V and 3 bases at J, with 12 bases in the middle. This CDR3 is built from 15 residues. CDR3 coding DNA: TGTGCCAGCAGCCCTTCAGCCCCGGCTAATGAAAAACTGTTTTTT. Its protein product is CASSPSAPANEKLFF.

The rearrangement uses TRBV12-5 and TRBJ2-2; 7 nucleotides match TRBD1. CDR3 length: 14 residues. Germline assignment: CDR1 LGHNT and CDR2 FRNRAP. The junction had 7 bases not matched to a gene; V was cut back by 4 bases and J by 8 bases. The CDR3 loop is CASGSDRPGGELFF. DNA for the CDR3: TGTGCTAGTGGTTCGGACAGGCCGGGGGGGGAGCTGTTTTTT.

This CDR3 is CASSSGLAGGWEQFF. CDR3 DNA: TGTGCCAGCAGCTCCGGACTAGCGGGAGGGTGGGAGCAGTTCTTC. This chain uses TRBV5-4 with TRBJ2-1; TRBD2 matches 15 bases. With V trimmed by 3 bases and J by 10 bases, 5 bases remained unmatched. The CDR3 extends over 15 amino acids. Germline V gene data show CDR1 as SGHNT and CDR2 as YYREEE (reference sequence).

The rearrangement uses TRBV7-2 and TRBJ2-7; no clear D. This CDR3 contains 13 residues. Trimming shortened V by 1 base and J by 7 bases, and 11 bases separated the two germline ends. The V gene's germline CDR1 is SGHTA and CDR2 FQGNSA. The CDR3 bases are TGTGCCAGCAGCTTAGATTGGGGTCGGGAGCAGTACTTC. It specifies CASSLDWGREQYF.

The rearrangement links TRBV5-4 to TRBJ2-7; 14 bases are shared with TRBD2. CDR3 size: 18 residues. The trim removed 4 bases at V and 2 bases at J, leaving 11 bases unmatched. The germline CDR1 and CDR2 sequences are SGHNT and YYREEE (reference sequence). CDR3 in DNA: TGTGCCAGCAGCGTTGGGGGACTAGCGGGGGCGGGAACCTACGAGCAGTACGTC. This gives the protein CASSVGGLAGAGTYEQYV.

In this sample, this clone turned up a few times. The chain recombines TRBV7-2 with TRBJ2-1; D remains unclear. The CDR3 is made up of 17 amino acids. V lost 2 bases, J lost 0 bases, and 14 bases lay in between. Germline CDR1 and CDR2: SGHTA and FQGNSA. The CDR3, as DNA: TGTGCCAGCAGCTTAAGGAGCGCGCGGATCTCCTACAATGAGCAGTTCTTC. Encoded protein: CASSLRSARISYNEQFF. The full variable domain, completed using reference TRBV7-2 and TRBJ2-1, is GAGVSQSPSNKVTEKGKDVELRCDPISGHTALYWYRQSLGQGLEFLIYFQGNSAPDKSGLPSDRFSAERTGGSVSTLTIQRTQQEDSAVYLCASSLRSARISYNEQFFGPGTRLTVL.

The chain recombines TRBV12-3 or TRBV12-4 with TRBJ1-4; D is undetermined. There are 13 residues in the CDR3. V was cut by 6 bases and J by 7 bases, with 12 bases left in between. This CDR3 reads CASRMSLGEKLFF. The CDR3, as DNA: TGTGCCAGCAGAATGAGTTTAGGTGAAAAACTGTTTTTT.

The genes are TRBV10-3 and TRBJ1-1; possible D gene TRBD1, 6 bases. CDR3 length: 13 residues. V was trimmed by 9 bases and J by 3 bases, leaving 14 bases between them. Looked up from germline, CDR1 is ENHRY and CDR2 is SYGVKD. CDR3 sequence: CAISGGAYTEAFF. DNA of the CDR3: TGTGCCATTTCGGGGGGCGCTTACACTGAAGCTTTCTTT.

The V call is TRBV19, the J call TRBJ1-5; D is unresolved. Germline CDR1 is LNHDA and CDR2 is SQIVND (reference sequence). CDR3 size: 15 residues. V was cut by 7 bases and J by 6 bases, with 19 bases left in between. This CDR3 is CASTQAWALSQPQHF. For the CDR3, the DNA is TGTGCCAGTACCCAGGCATGGGCCTTGAGTCAGCCCCAGCATTTT.

The chain links TRBV6-1 to TRBJ1-5, with a weak D call TRBD1 (5 bases). The CDR3 contains 13 residues. Germline V CDR1 and CDR2: MNHNS, SASEGT. The germline V and J ends were trimmed by 7 bases and 6 bases, with 13 bases remaining between them. This CDR3 is CASTDGRVQPQHF. The CDR3, as DNA: TGTGCCAGCACCGACGGCAGGGTTCAGCCCCAGCATTTT.

The V gene is TRBV9, the J gene TRBJ2-7; tentative D call: TRBD1 (6 bases). The germline V gene encodes CDR1 SGDLS and CDR2 YYNGEE. This CDR3 has 14 residues. V was trimmed by 0 bases and J by 5 bases, leaving 12 bases between them. The CDR3: CASSVVSGANEQYF. The CDR3 DNA follows: TGTGCCAGCAGCGTAGTTTCAGGGGCCAACGAGCAGTACTTC.

This rearrangement joins TRBV7-8 to TRBJ1-2; D is undetermined. CDR1 is SGHVS, CDR2 FQNEAQ, per germline. The CDR3 loop spans 15 amino acids. V was clipped by 5 bases and J by 2 bases, with 15 bases between them. The CDR3 region has the DNA TGTGCCAGCAGCACCTTGGGCCCTTCGAACTATGGCTACACCTTC. The encoded protein is CASSTLGPSNYGYTF.

This chain connects TRBV9 to TRBJ2-7; 9 bases fit TRBD2. CDR1 and CDR2 from the germline V gene are SGDLS and YYNGEE. V lost 0 bases and J lost 1; bases outside the gene matches: 8. CDR3 length equals 17 residues. This chain's CDR3 is CASSVGVSGSRSYEQYF. The CDR3 DNA reads as TGTGCCAGCAGCGTAGGGGTTAGCGGGAGTAGATCCTACGAGCAGTACTTC.

This clone turned up a few times. The chain joins TRBV28 to TRBJ2-7; 9 positions agree with TRBD2. The V segment lost 7 bases and the J segment 3 bases; nucleotides outside the gene matches: 7. The CDR3 loop spans 14 amino acids. In germline, CDR1 is MDHEN, CDR2 SYDVKM. The CDR3 nucleotides are TGTGCCAGCACCGTGGGACTAGCTGGCTACGAGCAGTACTTC. Translation gives CASTVGLAGYEQYF.

This chain links TRBV11-3 with TRBJ2-5; 7 bases map to TRBD1. The CDR3 covers 14 residues. Per germline, CDR1 SGHNT and CDR2 YENEEA. V lost 5 bases to trimming and J lost 5 bases; unmatched junction nucleotides: 8. This CDR3 is CASSKDRDQETQYF. DNA for the CDR3: TGTGCCAGCAGCAAAGACAGGGATCAGGAGACCCAGTACTTC.

J is TRBJ2-5 and V is TRBV3-1 (or the pseudogene TRBV3-2); no clear D. The germline gives CDR1 LGHDT, CDR2 YNNKEL (reference sequence). The V and J ends lost 0 bases and 1 base respectively, with 9 bases between them. The CDR3 runs to 15 residues. CDR3 in amino acids: CASSQDLGPQETQYF. CDR3 coding DNA: TGTGCCAGCAGCCAAGATCTTGGGCCCCAAGAGACCCAGTACTTC.

The J gene is TRBJ1-1, the V gene TRBV11-2; a weak D match, TRBD1 (5 bases). V was shortened by 5 bases and J by 5 bases, with 15 bases between the two germline ends. This CDR3 spans 14 amino acids. Per the germline V gene, CDR1 is SGHAT and CDR2 is FQNNGV. The CDR3 loop is CASSQGGVRTEAFF. CDR3 DNA sequence: TGTGCCAGCAGCCAGGGCGGGGTGAGGACTGAAGCTTTCTTT.